This is a list of T cell receptor beta chains from one sample in a study of radiotherapy plus CTLA-4 blockade in lung cancer. The method was immunoSEQ multiplex PCR; TCRdb's version includes in-frame clones alone and lacks a portion of them. The table lists approximately 81,000 clones, 78% of them singletons. Material: peripheral blood, obtained from a patient treated with radiotherapy plus ipilimumab. The receptors here all came from a human donor with non-small cell lung cancer who had a partial response to radiotherapy plus ipilimumab. Some clones in this sample may be carry-over from other donors' samples. CDR3s include the opening cysteine and the closing phenylalanine or tryptophan. The order of the fields is D gene, V gene, clone size, J gene, CDR3 protein, CDR3 DNA. A D gene is named only where the DNA matches it firmly. Clone size appears in some rows only: once, few, many, or a class for an expanded clone.

D: NA
V: TRBV2
size: NA
J: TRBJ2-3
CDR3: CASGRTRDTQYF
DNA: TGTGCCAGCGGGAGGACGAGAGATACGCAGTATTTT

D: NA
V: TRBV28
size: NA
J: TRBJ1-4
CDR3: CASSSTGMANEKLFF
DNA: TGTGCCAGCAGTTCCACAGGGATGGCTAATGAAAAACTGTTTTTT

D: TRBD1
V: TRBV19
size: NA
J: TRBJ2-3
CDR3: CASSIDIPGQGARDTQYF
DNA: TGTGCCAGTAGTATAGATATTCCGGGACAGGGGGCGCGAGATACGCAGTATTTT

D: NA
V: TRBV2
size: NA
J: TRBJ2-5
CDR3: CASRLQETQYF
DNA: TGTGCCAGCAGGCTCCAGGAGACCCAGTACTTC

D: TRBD1
V: TRBV30
size: NA
J: TRBJ1-2
CDR3: CAWSQHGTALNYGYTF
DNA: TGTGCCTGGAGTCAACACGGGACAGCCCTTAACTATGGCTACACCTTC

D: TRBD2
V: TRBV30
size: NA
J: TRBJ2-5
CDR3: CAWSAGLARETQYF
DNA: TGTGCCTGGAGCGCTGGACTAGCGAGGGAGACCCAGTACTTC

D: TRBD2
V: TRBV4-3
size: few
J: TRBJ2-1
CDR3: CASSQFTGGHNEQFF
DNA: TGCGCCAGCAGCCAATTTACGGGGGGGCACAATGAGCAGTTCTTC

D: TRBD2
V: TRBV2
size: NA
J: TRBJ2-3
CDR3: CASIEASGRGSTDTQYF
DNA: TGTGCCAGCATTGAGGCTAGCGGGCGGGGAAGCACAGATACGCAGTATTTT

D: NA
V: TRBV27
size: NA
J: TRBJ1-6
CDR3: CASSFRGSNSPLHF
DNA: TGTGCCAGCAGTTTCAGGGGAAGCAATTCCCCCCTCCACTTT

D: TRBD1
V: TRBV4-3
size: NA
J: TRBJ1-1
CDR3: CASSQYGQGMNTEAFF
DNA: TGCGCCAGCAGCCAATACGGACAGGGGATGAACACTGAAGCTTTCTTT

D: NA
V: TRBV7-2
size: few
J: TRBJ2-2
CDR3: CASSLVEAGELFF
DNA: TGTGCCAGCAGCTTAGTCGAGGCCGGGGAGCTGTTTTTT

D: NA
V: TRBV27
size: NA
J: TRBJ1-2
CDR3: CANRSTGNYGYTF
DNA: TGTGCCAATCGGTCGACAGGTAACTATGGCTACACCTTC

D: TRBD1
V: TRBV6-5
size: NA
J: TRBJ1-5
CDR3: CASRPGQHQPQHF
DNA: TGTGCCAGCAGGCCGGGACAGCATCAGCCCCAGCATTTT

D: TRBD1
V: TRBV13
size: NA
J: TRBJ2-7
CDR3: CASSSGTGAYEQYF
DNA: TGTGCCAGCAGCTCTGGGACAGGGGCCTACGAGCAGTACTTC

D: TRBD1
V: TRBV5-5
size: once
J: TRBJ2-2
CDR3: CASQGRDSRPGFTGELFF
DNA: TGTGCCAGCCAAGGCCGGGACAGCAGGCCGGGCTTCACCGGGGAGCTGTTTTTT

D: NA
V: TRBV13
size: once
J: TRBJ2-7
CDR3: CASSLGGGGWYEQYF
DNA: TGTGCCAGCAGCTTAGGTGGCGGGGGCTGGTACGAGCAGTACTTC

D: NA
V: TRBV5-4
size: medium-sized
J: TRBJ2-7
CDR3: CASSLEASSYEQYF
DNA: TGTGCCAGCAGCTTGGAGGCTAGCTCCTACGAGCAGTACTTC

D: TRBD1
V: TRBV5-1
size: NA
J: TRBJ1-4
CDR3: CASSRTGERNEKLFF
DNA: TGCGCCAGCAGCCGTACAGGGGAGAGGAATGAAAAACTGTTTTTT

D: TRBD1
V: TRBV7-9
size: NA
J: TRBJ2-7
CDR3: CASSLGDRRFNEQYF
DNA: TGTGCCAGCAGCTTAGGGGACAGGAGATTTAACGAGCAGTACTTC

D: TRBD1
V: TRBV5-1
size: NA
J: TRBJ2-5
CDR3: CASNSGTGEETQYF
DNA: TGCGCCAGCAACTCCGGGACAGGGGAAGAGACCCAGTACTTC

D: TRBD2
V: TRBV9
size: NA
J: TRBJ2-7
CDR3: CASSVSGGYEQYF
DNA: TGTGCCAGCAGCGTATCGGGAGGATACGAGCAGTACTTC

D: NA
V: TRBV4-2
size: few
J: TRBJ2-3
CDR3: CASSQASTTHNTDTQYF
DNA: TGTGCCAGCAGCCAAGCAAGCACTACTCACAACACAGATACGCAGTATTTT

D: TRBD1
V: TRBV6-6
size: NA
J: TRBJ2-1
CDR3: CASLGLDGTGGNEQFF
DNA: TGTGCCAGCCTGGGGTTAGACGGGACAGGGGGTAATGAGCAGTTCTTC

D: NA
V: TRBV11-2
size: NA
J: TRBJ2-5
CDR3: CASSLLLGAARETQYF
DNA: TGTGCCAGCAGCTTACTCTTAGGAGCTGCCCGCGAGACCCAGTACTTC

D: NA
V: TRBV28
size: NA
J: TRBJ2-7
CDR3: CASSRQPRSYEQYF
DNA: TGTGCCAGCAGTCGACAGCCACGCTCCTACGAGCAGTACTTC

D: TRBD1
V: TRBV18
size: NA
J: TRBJ2-4
CDR3: CASSGGQGQANIQYF
DNA: TGTGCCAGCTCGGGAGGACAGGGCCAAGCAAACATTCAGTACTTC

D: NA
V: TRBV6-6
size: NA
J: TRBJ1-2
CDR3: CASSPAGDANYGYTF
DNA: TGTGCCAGCAGTCCCGCGGGGGACGCGAACTATGGCTACACCTTC

D: TRBD1
V: TRBV7-9
size: NA
J: TRBJ2-7
CDR3: CASSPGTGGYEQYF
DNA: TGTGCCAGCAGCCCGGGGACAGGGGGCTACGAGCAGTACTTC